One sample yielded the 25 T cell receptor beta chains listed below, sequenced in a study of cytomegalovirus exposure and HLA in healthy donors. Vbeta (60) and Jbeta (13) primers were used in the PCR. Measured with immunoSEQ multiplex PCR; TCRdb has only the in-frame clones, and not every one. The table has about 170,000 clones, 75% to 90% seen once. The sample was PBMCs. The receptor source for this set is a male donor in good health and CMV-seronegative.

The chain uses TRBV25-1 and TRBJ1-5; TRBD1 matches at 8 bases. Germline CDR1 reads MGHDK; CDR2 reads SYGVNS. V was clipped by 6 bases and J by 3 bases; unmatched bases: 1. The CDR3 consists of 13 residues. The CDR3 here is CASRDRDNQPQHF. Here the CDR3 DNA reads TGTGCCAGCAGGGACAGGGACAATCAGCCCCAGCATTTT.

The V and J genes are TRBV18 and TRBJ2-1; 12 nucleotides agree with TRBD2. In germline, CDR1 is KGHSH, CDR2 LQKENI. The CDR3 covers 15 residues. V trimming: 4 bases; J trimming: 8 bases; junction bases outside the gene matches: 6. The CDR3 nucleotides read TGTGCCAGCTCACTGACTAGCGGGGGACCCCATGAGCAGTTCTTC. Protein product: CASSLTSGGPHEQFF.

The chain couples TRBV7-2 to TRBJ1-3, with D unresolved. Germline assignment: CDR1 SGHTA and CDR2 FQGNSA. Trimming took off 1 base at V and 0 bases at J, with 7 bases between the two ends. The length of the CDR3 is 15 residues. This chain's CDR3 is CASSLVHSSGNTIYF. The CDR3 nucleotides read TGTGCCAGCAGCTTAGTACACAGCTCTGGAAACACCATATATTTT.

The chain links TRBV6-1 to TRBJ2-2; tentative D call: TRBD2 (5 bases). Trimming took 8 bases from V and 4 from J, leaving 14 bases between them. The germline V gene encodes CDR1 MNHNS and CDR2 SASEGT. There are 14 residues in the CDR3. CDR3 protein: CASWSGSPTGELFF. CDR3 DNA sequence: TGTGCCAGCTGGTCGGGGTCTCCCACCGGGGAGCTGTTTTTT.

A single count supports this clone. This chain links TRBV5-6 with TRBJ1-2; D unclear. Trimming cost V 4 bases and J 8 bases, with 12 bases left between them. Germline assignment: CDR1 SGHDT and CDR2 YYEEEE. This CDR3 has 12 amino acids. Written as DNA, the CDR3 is TGTGCCAGCAGCATCAGGCATTTGGGCTACACCTTC. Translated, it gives CASSIRHLGYTF.

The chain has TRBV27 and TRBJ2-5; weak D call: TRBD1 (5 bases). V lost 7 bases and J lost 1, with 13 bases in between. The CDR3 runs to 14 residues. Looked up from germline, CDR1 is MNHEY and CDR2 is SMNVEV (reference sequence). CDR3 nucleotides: TGTGCCAGCAAATACTCCAGGGTCCAAGAGACCCAGTACTTC. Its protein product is CASKYSRVQETQYF.

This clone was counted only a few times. CDR3 in DNA: TGTGCCAGCTCGGATGGACAGGGGATGGGCACTGAAGCTTTCTTT. It translates to CASSDGQGMGTEAFF. The rearrangement joins TRBV18 to TRBJ1-1, with 9 bases matching TRBD1. The germline gives CDR1 KGHSH, CDR2 LQKENI. CDR3 size: 15 residues. V was clipped by 6 bases and J by 4 bases; unmatched bases: 9.

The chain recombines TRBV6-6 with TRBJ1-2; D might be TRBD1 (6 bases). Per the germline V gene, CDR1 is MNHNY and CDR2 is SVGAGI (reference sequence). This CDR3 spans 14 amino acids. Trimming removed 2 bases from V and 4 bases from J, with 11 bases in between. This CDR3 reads CASSYAQGSYGYTF. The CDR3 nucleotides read TGTGCCAGCAGTTACGCACAGGGCTCCTATGGCTACACCTTC.

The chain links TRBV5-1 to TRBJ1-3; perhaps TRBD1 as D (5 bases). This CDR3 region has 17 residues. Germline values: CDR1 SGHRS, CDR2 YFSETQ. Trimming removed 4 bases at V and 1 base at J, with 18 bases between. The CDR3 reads CASSRGWQGLSGNTIYF. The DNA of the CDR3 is TGCGCCAGCAGCCGAGGCTGGCAGGGTTTGTCTGGAAACACCATATATTTT.

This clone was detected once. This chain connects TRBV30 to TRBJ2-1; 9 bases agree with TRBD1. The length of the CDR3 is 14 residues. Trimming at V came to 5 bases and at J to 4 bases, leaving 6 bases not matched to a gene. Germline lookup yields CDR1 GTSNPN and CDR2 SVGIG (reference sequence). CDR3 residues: CAWDWGQGYNEQFF. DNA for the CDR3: TGTGCCTGGGACTGGGGACAGGGATACAATGAGCAGTTCTTC.

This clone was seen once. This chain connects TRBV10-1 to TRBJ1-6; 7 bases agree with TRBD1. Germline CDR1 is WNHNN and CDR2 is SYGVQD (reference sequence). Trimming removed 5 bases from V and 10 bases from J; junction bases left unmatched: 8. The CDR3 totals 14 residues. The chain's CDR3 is CASSSGTGVSPLHF. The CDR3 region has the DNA TGCGCCAGCAGTAGTGGTACAGGGGTGTCACCCCTCCACTTT.

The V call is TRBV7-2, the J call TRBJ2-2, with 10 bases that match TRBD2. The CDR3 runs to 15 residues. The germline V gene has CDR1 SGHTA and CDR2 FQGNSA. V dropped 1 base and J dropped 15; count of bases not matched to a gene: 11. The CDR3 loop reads CASSLVSSGGPAVFF. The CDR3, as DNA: TGTGCCAGCAGCTTAGTCTCTAGCGGGGGCCCCGCAGTGTTTTTT.

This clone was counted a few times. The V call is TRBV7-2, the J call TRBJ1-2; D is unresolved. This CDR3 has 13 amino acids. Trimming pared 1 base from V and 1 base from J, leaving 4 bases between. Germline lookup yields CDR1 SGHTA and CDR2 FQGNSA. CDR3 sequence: CASSLDGNYGYTF. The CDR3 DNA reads TGTGCCAGCAGCTTAGACGGTAACTATGGCTACACCTTC.

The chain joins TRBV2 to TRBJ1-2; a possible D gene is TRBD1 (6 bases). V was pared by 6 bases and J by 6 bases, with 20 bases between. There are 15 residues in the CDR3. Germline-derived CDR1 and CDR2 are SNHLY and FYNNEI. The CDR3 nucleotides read TGTGCCAGCAGAGGGCAGGGGATACGGTTGGATGGCTACACCTTC. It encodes CASRGQGIRLDGYTF.

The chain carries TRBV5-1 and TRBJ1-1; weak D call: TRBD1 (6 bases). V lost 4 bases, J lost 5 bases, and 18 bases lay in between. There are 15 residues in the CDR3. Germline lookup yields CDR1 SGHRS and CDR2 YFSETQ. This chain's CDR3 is CASSANAGARTEAFF. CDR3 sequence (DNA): TGCGCCAGCAGCGCGAACGCAGGGGCGCGGACTGAAGCTTTCTTT. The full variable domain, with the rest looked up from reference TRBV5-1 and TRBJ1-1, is KAGVTQTPRYLIKTRGQQVTLSCSPISGHRSVSWYQQTPGQGLQFLFEYFSETQRNKGNFPGRFSGRQFSNSRSEMNVSTLELGDSALYLCASSANAGARTEAFFGQGTRLTVV.

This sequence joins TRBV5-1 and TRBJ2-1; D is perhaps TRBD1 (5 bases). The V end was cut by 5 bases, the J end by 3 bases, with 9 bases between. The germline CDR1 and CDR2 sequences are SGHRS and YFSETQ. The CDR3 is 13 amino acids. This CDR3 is CASSRDSYNEQFF. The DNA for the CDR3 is TGCGCCAGCAGTAGAGACAGCTACAATGAGCAGTTCTTC.

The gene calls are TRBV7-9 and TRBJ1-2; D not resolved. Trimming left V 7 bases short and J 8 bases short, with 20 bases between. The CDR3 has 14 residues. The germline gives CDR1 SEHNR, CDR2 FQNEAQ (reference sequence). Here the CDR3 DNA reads TGTGCCAGCACCCCGTATACCCTCGGGAGGGGCTACACCTTC. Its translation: CASTPYTLGRGYTF.

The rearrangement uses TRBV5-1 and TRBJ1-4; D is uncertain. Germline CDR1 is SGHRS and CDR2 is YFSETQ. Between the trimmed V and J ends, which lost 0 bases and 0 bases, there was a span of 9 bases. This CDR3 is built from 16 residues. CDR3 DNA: TGCGCCAGCAGCTTGGCGGACGGGGCAACTAATGAAAAACTGTTTTTT. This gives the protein CASSLADGATNEKLFF.

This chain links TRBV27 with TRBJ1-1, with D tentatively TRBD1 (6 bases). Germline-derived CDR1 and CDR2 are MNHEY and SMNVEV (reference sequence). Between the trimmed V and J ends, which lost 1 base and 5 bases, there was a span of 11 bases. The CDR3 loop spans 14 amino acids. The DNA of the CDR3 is TGTGCCAGCAGTTTATGGATCGGGACAACTGAAGCTTTCTTT. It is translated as CASSLWIGTTEAFF.

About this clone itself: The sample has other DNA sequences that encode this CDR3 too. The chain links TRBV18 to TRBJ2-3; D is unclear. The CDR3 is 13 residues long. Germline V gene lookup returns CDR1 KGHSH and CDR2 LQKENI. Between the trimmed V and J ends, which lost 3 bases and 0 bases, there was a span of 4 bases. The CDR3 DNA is TGTGCCAGCTCACCCCCAAGCACAGATACGCAGTATTTT. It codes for CASSPPSTDTQYF.

This CDR3 reads CASSPLAGATYEQYF. DNA for the CDR3: TGTGCCAGCAGCCCTTTAGCGGGGGCCACCTACGAGCAGTACTTC. The V and J genes are TRBV5-8 and TRBJ2-7, with 9 bases matching TRBD2. This CDR3 is 15 amino acids long. The ends lost 4 bases at V and 2 bases at J; junction bases unmatched: 7. Germline lookup yields CDR1 SGHTS and CDR2 YDEGEE.

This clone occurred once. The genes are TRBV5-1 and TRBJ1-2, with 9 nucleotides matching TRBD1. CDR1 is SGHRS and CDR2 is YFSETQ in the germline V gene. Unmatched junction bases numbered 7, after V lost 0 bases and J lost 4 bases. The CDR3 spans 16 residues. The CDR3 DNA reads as TGCGCCAGCAGCTTGGTGGGGACAGGGCTCGGCTATGGCTACACCTTC. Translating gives CASSLVGTGLGYGYTF.

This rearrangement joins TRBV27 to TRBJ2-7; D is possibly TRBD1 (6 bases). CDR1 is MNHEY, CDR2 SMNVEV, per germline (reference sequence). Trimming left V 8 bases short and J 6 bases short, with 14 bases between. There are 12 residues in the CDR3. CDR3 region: CASAGTQREQYF. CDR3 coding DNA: TGTGCCAGCGCCGGGACACAGCGCGAGCAGTACTTC.

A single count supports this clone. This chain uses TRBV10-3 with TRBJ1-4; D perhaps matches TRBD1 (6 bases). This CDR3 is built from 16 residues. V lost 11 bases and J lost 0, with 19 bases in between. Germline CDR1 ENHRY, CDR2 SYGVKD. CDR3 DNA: TGTGCCTCCAGTGGGACACACCTCGCAACTAATGAAAAACTGTTTTTT. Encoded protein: CASSGTHLATNEKLFF.

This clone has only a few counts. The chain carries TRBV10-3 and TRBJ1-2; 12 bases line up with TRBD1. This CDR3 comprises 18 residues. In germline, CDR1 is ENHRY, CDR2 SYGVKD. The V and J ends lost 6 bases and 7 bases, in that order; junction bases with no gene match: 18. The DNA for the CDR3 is TGTGCCATCAGCCGCGAGTCCGGGACAGGGGGCCCTGGTTCTGGCTACACCTTC. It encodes CAISRESGTGGPGSGYTF.